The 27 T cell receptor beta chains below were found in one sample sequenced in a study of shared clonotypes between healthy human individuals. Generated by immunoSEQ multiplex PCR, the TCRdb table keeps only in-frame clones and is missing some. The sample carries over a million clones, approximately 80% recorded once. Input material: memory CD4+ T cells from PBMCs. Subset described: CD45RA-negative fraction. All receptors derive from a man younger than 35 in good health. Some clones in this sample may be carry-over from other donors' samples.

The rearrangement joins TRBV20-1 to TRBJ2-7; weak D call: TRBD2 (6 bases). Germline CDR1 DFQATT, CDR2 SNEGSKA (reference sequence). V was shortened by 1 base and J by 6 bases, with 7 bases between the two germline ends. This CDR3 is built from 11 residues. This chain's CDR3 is CSARGGTEQYF. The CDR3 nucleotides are TGCAGTGCTAGAGGCGGGACCGAGCAGTACTTC.

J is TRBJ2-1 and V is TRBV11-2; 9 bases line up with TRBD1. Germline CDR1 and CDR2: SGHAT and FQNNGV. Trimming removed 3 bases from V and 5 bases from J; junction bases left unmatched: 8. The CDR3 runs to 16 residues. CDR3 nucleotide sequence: TGTGCCAGCAGCTTTACCAGGGACAGGGTGAACAATGAGCAGTTCTTC. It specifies CASSFTRDRVNNEQFF.

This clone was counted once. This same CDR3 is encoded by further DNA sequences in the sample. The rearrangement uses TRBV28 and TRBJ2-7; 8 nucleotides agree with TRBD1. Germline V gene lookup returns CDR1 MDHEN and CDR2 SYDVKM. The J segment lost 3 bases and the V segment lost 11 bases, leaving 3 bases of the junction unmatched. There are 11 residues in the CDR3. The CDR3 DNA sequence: TGTGCCGGGGGGACAGGCTACGAGCAGTACTTC. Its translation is CAGGTGYEQYF. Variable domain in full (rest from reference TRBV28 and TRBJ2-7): DVKVTQSSRYLVKRTGEKVFLECVQDMDHENMFWYRQDPGLGLRLIYFSYDVKMKEKGDIPEGYSVSREKKERFSLILESASTNQTSMYLCAGGTGYEQYFGPGTRLTVT.

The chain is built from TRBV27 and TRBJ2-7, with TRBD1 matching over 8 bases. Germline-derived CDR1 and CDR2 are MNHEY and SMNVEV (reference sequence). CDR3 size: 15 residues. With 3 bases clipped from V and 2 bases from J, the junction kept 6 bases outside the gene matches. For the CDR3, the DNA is TGTGCCAGCAGTTTGTTCCCAGGGGGCACCTACGAGCAGTACTTC. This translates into CASSLFPGGTYEQYF.

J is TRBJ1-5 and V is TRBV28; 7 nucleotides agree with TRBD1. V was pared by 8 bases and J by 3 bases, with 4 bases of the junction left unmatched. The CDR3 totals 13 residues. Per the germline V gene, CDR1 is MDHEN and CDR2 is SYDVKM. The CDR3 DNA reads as TGTGCCAGCCACGGACAGGCCAATCAGCCCCAGCATTTT. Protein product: CASHGQANQPQHF.

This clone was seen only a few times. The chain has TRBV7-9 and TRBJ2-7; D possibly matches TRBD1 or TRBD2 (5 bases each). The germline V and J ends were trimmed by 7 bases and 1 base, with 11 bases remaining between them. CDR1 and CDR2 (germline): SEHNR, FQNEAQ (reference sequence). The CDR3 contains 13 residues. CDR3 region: CASTFGASYEQYF. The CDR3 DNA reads TGTGCCAGCACCTTCGGGGCATCCTACGAGCAGTACTTC. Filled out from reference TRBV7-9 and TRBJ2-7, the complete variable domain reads DTGVSQNPRHKITKRGQNVTFRCDPISEHNRLYWYRQTLGQGPEFLTYFQNEAQLEKSRLLSDRFSAERPKGSFSTLEIQRTEQGDSAMYLCASTFGASYEQYFGPGTRLTVT.

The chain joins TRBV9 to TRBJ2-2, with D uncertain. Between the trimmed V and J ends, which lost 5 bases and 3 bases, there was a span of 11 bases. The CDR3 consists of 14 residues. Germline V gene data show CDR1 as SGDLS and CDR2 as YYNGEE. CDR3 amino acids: CASRTLVDTGELFF. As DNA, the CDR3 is TGTGCCAGCAGAACACTCGTGGACACCGGGGAGCTGTTTTTT.

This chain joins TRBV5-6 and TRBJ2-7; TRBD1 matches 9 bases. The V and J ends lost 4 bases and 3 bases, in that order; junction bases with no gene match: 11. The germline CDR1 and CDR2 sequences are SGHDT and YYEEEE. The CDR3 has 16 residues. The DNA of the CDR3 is TGTGCCAGCAGCCCCCTCCCGGGACAGGGTGTCTACGAGCAGTACTTC. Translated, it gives CASSPLPGQGVYEQYF.

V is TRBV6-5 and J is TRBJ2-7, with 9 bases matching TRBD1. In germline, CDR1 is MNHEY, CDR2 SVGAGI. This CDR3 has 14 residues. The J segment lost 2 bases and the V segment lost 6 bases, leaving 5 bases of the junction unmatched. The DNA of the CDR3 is TGTGCCAGCAGGGGGGGACAGGGAACCTACGAGCAGTACTTC. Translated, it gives CASRGGQGTYEQYF.

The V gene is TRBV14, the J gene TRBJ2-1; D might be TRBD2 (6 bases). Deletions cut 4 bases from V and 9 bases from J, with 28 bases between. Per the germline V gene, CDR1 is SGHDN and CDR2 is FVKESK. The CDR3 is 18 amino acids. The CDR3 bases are TGTGCCAGCAGCCCAAGATGGGGTACCGGGAGAGACCTGGGTGAGCAGTTCTTC. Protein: CASSPRWGTGRDLGEQFF. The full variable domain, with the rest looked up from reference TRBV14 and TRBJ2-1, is EAGVTQFPSHSVIEKGQTVTLRCDPISGHDNLYWYRRVMGKEIKFLLHFVKESKQDESGMPNNRFLAERTGGTYSTLKVQPAELEDSGVYFCASSPRWGTGRDLGEQFFGPGTRLTVL.

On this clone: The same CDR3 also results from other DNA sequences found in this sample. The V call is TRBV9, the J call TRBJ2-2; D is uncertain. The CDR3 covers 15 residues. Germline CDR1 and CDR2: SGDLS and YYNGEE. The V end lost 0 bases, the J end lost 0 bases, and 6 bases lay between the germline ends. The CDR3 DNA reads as TGTGCCAGCAGCGTAGGCGGAGCGAACACCGGGGAGCTGTTTTTT. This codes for CASSVGGANTGELFF. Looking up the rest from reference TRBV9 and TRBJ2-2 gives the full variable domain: DSGVTQTPKHLITATGQRVTLRCSPRSGDLSVYWYQQSLDQGLQFLIQYYNGEERAKGNILERFSAQQFPDLHSELNLSSLELGDSALYFCASSVGGANTGELFFGEGSRLTVL.

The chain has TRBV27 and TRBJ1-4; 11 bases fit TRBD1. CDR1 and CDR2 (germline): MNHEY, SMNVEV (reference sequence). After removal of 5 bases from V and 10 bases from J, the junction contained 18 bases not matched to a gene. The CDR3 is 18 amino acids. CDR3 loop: CASSSIAARPGQGGKLFF. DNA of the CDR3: TGTGCCAGCAGTAGTATCGCGGCCCGTCCGGGACAGGGGGGAAAACTGTTTTTT.

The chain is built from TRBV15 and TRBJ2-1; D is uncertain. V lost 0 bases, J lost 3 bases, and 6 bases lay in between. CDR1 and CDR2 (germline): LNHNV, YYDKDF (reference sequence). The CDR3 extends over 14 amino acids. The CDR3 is CATSRERHYNEQFF. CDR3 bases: TGTGCCACCAGCAGAGAACGGCACTACAATGAGCAGTTCTTC. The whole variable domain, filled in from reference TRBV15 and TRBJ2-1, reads DAMVIQNPRYQVTQFGKPVTLSCSQTLNHNVMYWYQQKSSQAPKLLFHYYDKDFNNEADTPDNFQSRRPNTSFCFLDIRSPGLGDTAMYLCATSRERHYNEQFFGPGTRLTVL.

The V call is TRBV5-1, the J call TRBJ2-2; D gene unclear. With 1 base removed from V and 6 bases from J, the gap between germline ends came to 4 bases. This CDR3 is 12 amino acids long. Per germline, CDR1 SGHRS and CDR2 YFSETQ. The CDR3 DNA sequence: TGCGCCAGCAGCTTGAATTCCGGGGAGCTGTTTTTT. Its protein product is CASSLNSGELFF.

CDR3 in amino acids: CASSQKPSGNTIYF. The CDR3 region has the DNA TGTGCCAGCAGCCAGAAACCCTCTGGAAACACCATATATTTT. The chain joins TRBV27 to TRBJ1-3, with no clear D. The ends were cut back, 6 bases at V and 0 bases at J, with 9 bases in the middle. The germline V gene has CDR1 MNHEY and CDR2 SMNVEV (reference sequence). This CDR3 region has 14 residues.

CDR3: CASSLRVYSGRTDTQYF. The DNA for the CDR3 is TGTGCCAGCAGCTTGAGGGTATACAGCGGGAGAACAGATACGCAGTATTTT. This chain connects TRBV11-2 to TRBJ2-3; TRBD2 matches at 8 bases. V shed 3 bases and J 3 bases; nucleotides not matched to a gene: 11. Germline CDR1 and CDR2: SGHAT and FQNNGV. This CDR3 contains 17 residues.

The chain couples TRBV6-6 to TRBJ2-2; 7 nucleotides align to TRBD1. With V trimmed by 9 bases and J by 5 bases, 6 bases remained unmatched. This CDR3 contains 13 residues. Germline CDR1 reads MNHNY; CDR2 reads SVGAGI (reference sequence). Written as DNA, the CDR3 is TGTGCCAGTAAAGGGGGCGGGACCGGGGAGCTGTTTTTT. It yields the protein CASKGGGTGELFF.

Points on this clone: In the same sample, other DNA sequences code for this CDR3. CDR3 residues: CASSLGNSGNTIYF. The CDR3 DNA reads TGCGCCAGCAGCTTGGGGAACTCTGGAAACACCATATATTTT. V and J are TRBV5-1 and TRBJ1-3; D gene uncertain. Germline V CDR1 and CDR2: SGHRS, YFSETQ. The CDR3 has 14 amino acids. The V gene lost 0 bases and the J gene lost 0 bases, with 4 bases spanning the gap.

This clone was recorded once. The CDR3 DNA sequence: TGTGCCAGCAGCTTAACGGCAGACTCGAGGGAGCAGTACTTC. This encodes CASSLTADSREQYF. The chain combines TRBV7-9 with TRBJ2-7, with no clear D. The CDR3 consists of 14 residues. V lost 2 bases to trimming and J lost 7 bases, with 15 bases between them. Looked up from germline, CDR1 is SEHNR and CDR2 is FQNEAQ (reference sequence).

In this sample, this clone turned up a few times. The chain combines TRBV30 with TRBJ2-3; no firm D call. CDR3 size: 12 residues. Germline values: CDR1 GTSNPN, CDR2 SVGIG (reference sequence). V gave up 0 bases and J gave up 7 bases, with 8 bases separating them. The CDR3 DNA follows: TGTGCCTGGAGTGTGTTCAGGTATACGCAGTATTTT. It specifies CAWSVFRYTQYF.

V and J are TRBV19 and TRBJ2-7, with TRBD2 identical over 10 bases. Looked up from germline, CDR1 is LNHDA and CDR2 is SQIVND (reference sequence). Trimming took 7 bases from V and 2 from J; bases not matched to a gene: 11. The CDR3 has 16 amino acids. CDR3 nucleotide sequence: TGTGCCAGTAAGGGGTCTAGCGGGAGCGACACCTACGAGCAGTACTTC. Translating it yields CASKGSSGSDTYEQYF.

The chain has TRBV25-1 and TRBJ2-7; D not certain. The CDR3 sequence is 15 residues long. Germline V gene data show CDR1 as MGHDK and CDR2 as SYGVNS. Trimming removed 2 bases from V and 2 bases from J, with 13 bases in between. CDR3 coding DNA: TGTGCCAGCAGTGAACCTGGACCGAGTACCTACGAGCAGTACTTC. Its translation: CASSEPGPSTYEQYF.

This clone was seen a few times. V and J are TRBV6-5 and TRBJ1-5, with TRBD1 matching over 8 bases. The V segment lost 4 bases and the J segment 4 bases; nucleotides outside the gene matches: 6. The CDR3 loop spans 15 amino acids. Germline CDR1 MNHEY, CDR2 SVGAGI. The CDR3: CASSLEQGDNQPQHF. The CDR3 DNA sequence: TGTGCCAGCAGTTTGGAACAGGGGGATAATCAGCCCCAGCATTTT.

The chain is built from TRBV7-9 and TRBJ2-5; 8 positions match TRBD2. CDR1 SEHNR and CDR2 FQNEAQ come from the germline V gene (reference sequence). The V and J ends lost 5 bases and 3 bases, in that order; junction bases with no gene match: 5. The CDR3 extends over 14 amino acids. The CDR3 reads CASSRLGGEETQYF. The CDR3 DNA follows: TGTGCCAGCAGCCGTCTCGGGGGGGAAGAGACCCAGTACTTC.

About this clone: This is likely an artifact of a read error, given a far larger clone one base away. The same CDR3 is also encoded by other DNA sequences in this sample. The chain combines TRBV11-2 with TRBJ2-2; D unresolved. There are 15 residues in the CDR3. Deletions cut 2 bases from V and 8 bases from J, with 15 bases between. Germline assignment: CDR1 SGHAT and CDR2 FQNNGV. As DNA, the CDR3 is TGTGCCAGCAGCTTATCGGGCGTCATCACTGGGGAGCTGTTTTTT. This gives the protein CASSLSGVITGELFF. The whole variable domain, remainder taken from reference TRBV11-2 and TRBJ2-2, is EAGVAQSPRYKIIEKRQSVAFWCNPISGHATLYWYQQILGQGPKLLIQFQNNGVVDDSQLPKDRFSAERLKGVDSTLKIQPAKLEDSAVYLCASSLSGVITGELFFGEGSRLTVL.

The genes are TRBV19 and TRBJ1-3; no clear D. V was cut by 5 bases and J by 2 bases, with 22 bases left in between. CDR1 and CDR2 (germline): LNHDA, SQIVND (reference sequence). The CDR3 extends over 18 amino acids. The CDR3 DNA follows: TGTGCCAGTAGTTGGGCAGTTAATGTGGGGTTACCTGGAAACACCATATATTTT. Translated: CASSWAVNVGLPGNTIYF.

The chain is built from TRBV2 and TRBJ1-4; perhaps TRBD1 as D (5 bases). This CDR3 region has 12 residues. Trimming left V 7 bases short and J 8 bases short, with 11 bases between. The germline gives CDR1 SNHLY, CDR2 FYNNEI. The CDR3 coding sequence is TGTGCCAGCAAGTTAGCAGGGGAAAAACTGTTTTTT. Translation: CASKLAGEKLFF.